This entry features one TCR beta chain sequence. It lacks a known antigen. Per-base quality was not reported, and no clone a single base away is much larger than it. This sample's time point label indicates: patch test 1, 2 weeks after DPC sensitization. In light of the paper, this sample's treatment or condition label describes: therapeutic diphenylcyclopropenone sensitization with weekly scalp DPC. At each patch-test visit, blood was drawn before the patch test was applied. Eligible patients were aged 18 to 70, diagnosed with alopecia, deemed suitable for DPC therapy, and excluded if pregnant. Total RNA was isolated from unfractionated whole blood collected in Tempus Blood RNA tubes. V is clipped by 0 bases and J by 5 bases, and the sequence between their germline boundaries is 9 bases long. From cysteine to phenylalanine, the CDR3 is 13 amino acids long. The retained sequence is limited to the CDR3, 39 bases, with the frame set at the first base. The germline V gene supplies CDR1 SGDLS and CDR2 YYNGEE.

The sample originates from a study of human T cells and chemical hapten exposure (dated by TCRdb to 2020 to 2022). For the study in its entirety: For sensitization, 2% DPC in acetone was applied to an approximately 2 cm by approximately 2 cm area of upper inner arm skin. Throughout the approximately 25-week study period, patients were also given weekly therapeutic DPC doses on the scalp. Patch testing was performed on the upper back with Finn chambers containing 0.01% DPC, and the patch tests were scored after 6 days according to International Contact Dermatitis Research Group standards. The mostly female patient cohort included alopecia areata with under or over 50% scalp involvement, alopecia totalis and alopecia universalis. The libraries were sequenced as a pool, and the TCR yield per sample differed mostly because of small variations in library volumes within the pool. This study followed changes in the peripheral blood TCR repertoire in vivo during primary and secondary sensitization of alopecia patients to the hapten diphenylcyclopropenone (DPC). Blood was sampled from patients pre-sensitization (week 0) and at 2, 6 and about 24 weeks after DPC sensitization. Blood for TCR sequencing was provided by twenty-nine alopecia patients at one to four time points (pre-sensitization, 2, 6 and 24 weeks).

The protocol used for the library was RACE. The listed sequencing device is NextSeq 500. Library preparation attached unique molecular identifiers to individual cDNA molecules for quantitative, reproducible TCR counting. Both TCR alpha and TCR beta chains were sequenced from each blood RNA sample. The authors' analysis ran thus. The median number of TCRs per sample was 90,000 to 100,000, ranging from 23,224 to 690,600. V, J and CDR3 annotation of the TCR reads was performed with the Decombinator software suite. Every sample was subsampled to the same number of TCRs (28,000) for the PS versus PT1 abundance plots. TCRs were defined as expanded if absent before sensitization and observed at least eight times at the 2-week time point. TCRdb trimmed public reads at Q25 via fastp, called clones via MiXCR and kept in-frame beta chains. Under each unique CDR3 protein, matching rows form one entry showing the most common genes and DNA. These V and J calls derive from TCRdb rather than the authors' analysis. Within this sample are 65,000 to 85,000 distinct CDR3 sequences, with under 13% of them counted one time only. The top ten constitute 1.4% of the sample.

The paper's findings and limits, for the study overall: Alopecia, a presumed autoimmune disease, was present in all patients, so the immune response of the patients might differ from that of healthy individuals. The number of PT1 expanded TCRs positively correlated with patch test score, significant at thresholds 8, 16 and 32 but not 4. DPC sensitization did not change how many TCRs were above 1 in 1000 frequency, and no evidence was found of alterations in global repertoire structure. Expanded TCRs formed significantly more large CDR3 similarity clusters than pre-sensitization or healthy control sets, consistent with antigen-driven responses. After repeated subsampling, the strength of the expansion versus patch-test correlation and the threshold at which it became significant changed.

Material: whole blood, obtained in connection with sensitization to the hapten diphenylcyclopropenone (DPC). This TCR was sampled from a woman in her 50s with alopecia areata. Some clones in this sample may be carry-over from other donors' samples. The sequence joins TRBV9 to TRBJ2-7; the D gene identity is not certain. In nucleotide form, the sequence is TGTGCCAGCAGCGTAGCTGGGCCAAACGAGCAGTACTTC. It codes for CASSVAGPNEQYF.